What follows are 27 T cell receptor beta chains derived from one specimen sequenced in a study of CD8 T cells in Susac syndrome. Random-hexamer reverse transcription was applied to roughly 0.5 to 1 ug RNA. TCRdb used MiXCR to reprocess the immunoSEQ multiplex PCR reads, holding one entry per CDR3 protein. The sample records roughly 120,000 distinct CDR3 sequences, 94% being singletons. The sample taken for sequencing was CD4+ T cells from PBMCs. These receptors were collected from a human donor in good health.

This clonotype has just a few counts. The chain carries TRBV5-4 and TRBJ2-3; D uncertain. The CDR3 runs 13 residues. The V end was cut by 1 base, the J end by 2 bases, with 5 bases between. CDR1 is SGHNT and CDR2 is YYREEE in the germline V gene (reference sequence). DNA for the CDR3: TGTGCCAGCAGCTTGCGGTCCACAGATACGCAGTATTTT. This gives the protein CASSLRSTDTQYF. The full variable domain, with the rest looked up from reference TRBV5-4 and TRBJ2-3, is ETGVTQSPTHLIKTRGQQVTLRCSSQSGHNTVSWYQQALGQGPQFIFQYYREEENGRGNFPPRFSGLQFPNYSSELNVNALELDDSALYLCASSLRSTDTQYFGPGTRLTVL.

There are a few counts of this clonotype. The V gene is TRBV15, the J gene TRBJ2-7; tentatively, D is TRBD2 (5 bases). Germline lookup yields CDR1 LNHNV and CDR2 YYDKDF (reference sequence). This CDR3 contains 14 residues. V shed 5 bases and J shed 4 bases, with 15 bases lying between them. CDR3 protein: CATSLLLDSYEQYF. The DNA of the CDR3 is TGTGCCACCAGCCTCCTACTAGATTCGTACGAGCAGTACTTC. Complete variable domain (other parts from reference TRBV15 and TRBJ2-7): DAMVIQNPRYQVTQFGKPVTLSCSQTLNHNVMYWYQQKSSQAPKLLFHYYDKDFNNEADTPDNFQSRRPNTSFCFLDIRSPGLGDTAMYLCATSLLLDSYEQYFGPGTRLTVT.

CDR3 region: CAIWDWRTDTQYF. CDR3 bases: TGTGCCATTTGGGACTGGAGGACAGATACGCAGTATTTT. The chain couples TRBV6-2 or TRBV6-3 to TRBJ2-3; D might be TRBD2 (6 bases). Germline loops: CDR1 MNHEY, CDR2 SVGEGT. V was clipped by 10 bases and J by 3 bases, with 14 bases between them. The CDR3 consists of 13 residues.

This sequence joins TRBV9 and TRBJ2-5, with a weak D call TRBD1 (6 bases). From germline, CDR1 is SGDLS and CDR2 YYNGEE. The CDR3 has 14 amino acids. V was cut by 0 bases and J by 1 base, with 7 bases left in between. CDR3 bases: TGTGCCAGCAGCGTAGGGACAGTCCAAGAGACCCAGTACTTC. Translation: CASSVGTVQETQYF.

This clonotype was detected only once. V gene TRBV29-1 combines with J gene TRBJ1-1, with 7 nucleotides matching TRBD1. CDR3 length: 15 amino acids. Germline CDR1 and CDR2: SQVTM and ANQGSEA. Trimming removed 3 bases from V and 4 bases from J; junction bases left unmatched: 11. As DNA, the CDR3 is TGCAGCGTTGATTCCGTACGCTCAGGGGGCACTGAAGCTTTCTTT. Amino acid sequence: CSVDSVRSGGTEAFF.

This clonotype was found once. The chain uses TRBV5-1 and TRBJ2-3; weak D call: TRBD2 (6 bases). V lost 3 bases and J 2 bases, leaving 7 bases between the germline ends. This CDR3 spans 13 amino acids. CDR1 and CDR2 from the germline V gene are SGHRS and YFSETQ. The CDR3 loop reads CASSSGVTDTQYF. In DNA, the CDR3 is TGCGCCAGCAGCTCGGGAGTCACAGATACGCAGTATTTT.

The rearrangement uses TRBV2 and TRBJ2-4; D might be TRBD2 (6 bases). The CDR3 is 13 residues long. Germline CDR1 reads SNHLY; CDR2 reads FYNNEI. V was cut by 6 bases and J by 6 bases, with 12 bases left in between. The CDR3 loop reads CASSSGRRNIQYF. The DNA for the CDR3 is TGTGCCAGCAGCTCAGGGAGGAGAAACATTCAGTACTTC.

This chain links TRBV20-1 with TRBJ2-1, with 13 bases identical to TRBD2. Trimming took 5 bases from V and 9 from J; bases not matched to a gene: 13. This CDR3 comprises 16 residues. Germline CDR1 DFQATT, CDR2 SNEGSKA (reference sequence). The CDR3 region has the DNA TGCAGTGCTTCCCGACCCGGACTAGCGGGAGTTACTGAGCAGTTCTTC. Its protein product is CSASRPGLAGVTEQFF.

The gene calls are TRBV24-1 and TRBJ1-5; no definite D call. Per germline, CDR1 KGHDR and CDR2 SFDVKD. The CDR3 sequence is 13 residues long. The CDR3 bases are TGTGCTGAAGCTGGGAATAGCAATCAGCCCCAGCATTTT. Protein sequence: CAEAGNSNQPQHF.

The table lists this clonotype with a count of one. The genes are TRBV6-1 and TRBJ2-5; 11 bases agree with TRBD2. Germline CDR1 reads MNHNS; CDR2 reads SASEGT. The CDR3 has 17 amino acids. V lost 5 bases, J lost 10 bases, and 18 bases stayed unmatched. The CDR3: CASSPGRLAGTSMDQYF. The CDR3, as DNA: TGTGCCAGCAGTCCCGGCCGACTAGCGGGAACCTCAATGGACCAGTACTTC.

The chain has TRBV28 and TRBJ2-5; the D gene is possibly TRBD1 (6 bases). V shed 4 bases and J shed 7 bases, with 19 bases lying between them. CDR1 and CDR2 from the germline V gene are MDHEN and SYDVKM. CDR3 size: 15 residues. The CDR3 reads CASSSGAIGIGTQYF. The CDR3 DNA reads TGTGCCAGCAGTTCAGGGGCGATCGGGATCGGGACCCAGTACTTC. Full variable domain (remainder filled in from reference TRBV28 and TRBJ2-5): DVKVTQSSRYLVKRTGEKVFLECVQDMDHENMFWYRQDPGLGLRLIYFSYDVKMKEKGDIPEGYSVSREKKERFSLILESASTNQTSMYLCASSSGAIGIGTQYFGPGTRLLVL.

CDR3 DNA sequence: TGCGCCAGCAGCTTGGCCTTCGGGACAGGGGCCACCGGGGAGCTGTTTTTT. Its protein product is CASSLAFGTGATGELFF. The chain has TRBV5-1 and TRBJ2-2, with 10 positions matching TRBD1. Trimming cost V 0 bases and J 4 bases; bases outside gene matches: 6. Germline-derived CDR1 and CDR2 are SGHRS and YFSETQ. This CDR3 contains 17 residues. Supplemented by reference TRBV5-1 and TRBJ2-2, the full variable domain reads KAGVTQTPRYLIKTRGQQVTLSCSPISGHRSVSWYQQTPGQGLQFLFEYFSETQRNKGNFPGRFSGRQFSNSRSEMNVSTLELGDSALYLCASSLAFGTGATGELFFGEGSRLTVL.

The rearrangement links TRBV14 to TRBJ2-5; TRBD2 agrees at 13 bases. This CDR3 is 16 amino acids long. CDR1 and CDR2 (germline): SGHDN, FVKESK. With 5 bases clipped from V and 4 bases from J, the junction kept 7 bases outside the gene matches. The CDR3 sequence is CASSLRLAGGTETQYF. The DNA of the CDR3 is TGTGCCAGCAGCTTACGACTAGCGGGAGGTACAGAGACCCAGTACTTC.

The chain recombines TRBV12-3 or TRBV12-4 with TRBJ1-3; 10 bases align to TRBD1. The CDR3 has 15 residues. Trimming took 6 bases from V and 0 from J; bases not matched to a gene: 2. The CDR3 reads CASRGQGVSGNTIYF. The CDR3 DNA reads as TGTGCCAGCAGAGGACAGGGGGTCTCTGGAAACACCATATATTTT.

The gene calls are TRBV7-9 and TRBJ2-3, with 7 bases matching TRBD1. This CDR3 region has 14 residues. V dropped 2 bases and J dropped 4; count of bases not matched to a gene: 3. In germline, CDR1 is SEHNR, CDR2 FQNEAQ (reference sequence). In DNA, the CDR3 is TGTGCCAGCAGCTTATGGACAGGCCCAGATACGCAGTATTTT. Amino acid sequence: CASSLWTGPDTQYF.

The rearrangement links TRBV12-3 or TRBV12-4 to TRBJ1-4; 10 bases align to TRBD1. Germline trimming cut 5 bases from V and 5 bases from J; bases unmatched to any gene: 5. There are 15 residues in the CDR3. CDR3 in amino acids: CASSARTGGNEKLFF. CDR3 in DNA: TGTGCCAGCAGTGCCCGGACAGGGGGGAATGAAAAACTGTTTTTT.

The V gene is TRBV6-6, the J gene TRBJ2-7; no reliable D call. Germline values: CDR1 MNHNY, CDR2 SVGAGI (reference sequence). CDR3 length: 12 residues. The germline V and J ends were trimmed by 0 bases and 7 bases, with 7 bases remaining between them. The chain's CDR3 is CASSYSSGEQYF. Here the CDR3 DNA reads TGTGCCAGCAGTTACTCTTCCGGAGAGCAGTACTTC.

This rearrangement joins TRBV6-2 or TRBV6-3 to TRBJ2-2, with a possible D match to TRBD2 (6 bases). The CDR3 extends over 15 amino acids. V was trimmed by 2 bases and J by 1 base, leaving 8 bases between them. CDR1 and CDR2 from the germline V gene are MNHEY and SVGEGT. CDR3 nucleotides: TGTGCCAGCAGTTACGCGGGACTGAACACCGGGGAGCTGTTTTTT. Translating it yields CASSYAGLNTGELFF.

The rearrangement joins TRBV18 to TRBJ1-1, with D tentatively TRBD1 (6 bases). CDR1 and CDR2 (germline): KGHSH, LQKENI. The CDR3 sequence is 14 residues long. The germline V and J ends were trimmed by 3 bases and 14 bases, with 22 bases remaining between them. CDR3 in amino acids: CASSPPRGRMNVFF. The CDR3 coding sequence is TGTGCCAGCTCACCCCCCAGGGGTCGTATGAATGTGTTCTTT.

J is TRBJ2-7 and V is TRBV29-1; D is uncertain. Germline CDR1 reads SQVTM; CDR2 reads ANQGSEA. V lost 2 bases and J 2 bases, leaving 13 bases between the germline ends. This CDR3 is built from 14 residues. CDR3 sequence (DNA): TGCAGCGTTGAACGTAAGGAGTTCCCCTACGAGCAGTACTTC. This gives the protein CSVERKEFPYEQYF.

The chain carries TRBV5-1 and TRBJ2-7; 7 nucleotides match TRBD1. V shed 4 bases, J shed 7 bases, and the junction held 17 bases outside the gene matches. Germline CDR1 and CDR2: SGHRS and YFSETQ. The CDR3 sequence is 16 residues long. Here the CDR3 reads CASSLNRGATLGEQYF. The CDR3 DNA is TGCGCCAGCAGCCTGAACAGGGGAGCAACTTTGGGGGAGCAGTACTTC.

The chain carries TRBV5-1 and TRBJ2-5; 9 nucleotides agree with TRBD2. J gave up 5 bases and V 5 bases, and 7 bases lay outside the gene matches. CDR3 length: 14 residues. Looked up from germline, CDR1 is SGHRS and CDR2 is YFSETQ. The CDR3 loop reads CASSSSGITETQYF. CDR3 nucleotide sequence: TGCGCCAGCAGTTCTAGCGGGATAACTGAGACCCAGTACTTC.

This chain links TRBV7-9 with TRBJ2-3; 9 nucleotides match TRBD2. Germline CDR1 reads SEHNR; CDR2 reads FQNEAQ (reference sequence). V lost 1 base to trimming and J lost 4 bases; unmatched junction nucleotides: 9. This CDR3 comprises 17 residues. Here the CDR3 reads CASSLGVAGGPSDTQYF. Written as DNA, the CDR3 is TGTGCCAGCAGCTTAGGTGTTGCGGGAGGGCCATCAGATACGCAGTATTTT. Full variable domain (outside the CDR3, taken from reference TRBV7-9 and TRBJ2-3): DTGVSQNPRHKITKRGQNVTFRCDPISEHNRLYWYRQTLGQGPEFLTYFQNEAQLEKSRLLSDRFSAERPKGSFSTLEIQRTEQGDSAMYLCASSLGVAGGPSDTQYFGPGTRLTVL.

The chain carries TRBV19 and TRBJ2-7, with D maybe TRBD1 (6 bases). The V and J ends lost 10 bases and 2 bases respectively, with 15 bases between them. The CDR3 is 13 residues long. In germline, CDR1 is LNHDA, CDR2 SQIVND (reference sequence). CDR3 loop: CATFNRATYEQYF. CDR3 nucleotides: TGTGCCACCTTTAACAGGGCGACCTACGAGCAGTACTTC.

V is TRBV4-2 and J is TRBJ1-4, with D possibly matching TRBD1 (5 bases). From germline, CDR1 is LGHNA and CDR2 YNFKEQ. The CDR3 loop spans 17 amino acids. V dropped 1 base and J dropped 6 bases, with 18 bases sitting between them. CDR3 in amino acids: CASSQVLGGTGDEKLFF. CDR3 in DNA: TGTGCCAGCAGCCAAGTTTTAGGAGGGACGGGTGATGAAAAACTGTTTTTT.

This rearrangement joins TRBV28 to TRBJ1-2; D not certain. This CDR3 region has 14 residues. V was pared by 5 bases and J by 8 bases, with 18 bases between. CDR1 MDHEN and CDR2 SYDVKM come from the germline V gene. The CDR3, as DNA: TGTGCCAGCAGTAGTTACTACGGGCCTCGCGGCTACACCTTC. Translating gives CASSSYYGPRGYTF.

The chain carries TRBV19 and TRBJ1-5; D gene uncertain. CDR3 size: 14 residues. Germline CDR1 LNHDA, CDR2 SQIVND (reference sequence). V was trimmed by 3 bases and J by 2 bases, leaving 8 bases between them. CDR3 in DNA: TGTGCCAGTAGTATTAGACGCGGCAATCAGCCCCAGCATTTT. Amino acids: CASSIRRGNQPQHF.